These 26 T cell receptor beta chains share one sample of origin, sequenced in a study of blood T cell repertoires in COVID-19. The protocol was immunoSEQ multiplex PCR, while the TCRdb copy is restricted to in-frame clones and leaves out a portion. Of 50,000 to 75,000 clones detected, more than 75% appear once; the ten largest clones hold roughly half. Sequenced input: peripheral blood. The receptor set was obtained from an elderly woman with acute or convalescent COVID-19.

This rearrangement joins TRBV18 to TRBJ1-2, with TRBD1 matching over 9 bases. J gave up 4 bases and V 2 bases, and 5 bases lay outside the gene matches. CDR1 and CDR2 (germline): KGHSH, LQKENI. The CDR3 contains 15 residues. Written as DNA, the CDR3 is TGTGCCAGCTCACCATGGACAGGGGATGCCTATGGCTACACCTTC. It specifies CASSPWTGDAYGYTF.

CDR3 DNA sequence: TGTGCCACCAGCAGAGCCCCGCAGGGGACCTACGAGCAGTACTTC. Translated: CATSRAPQGTYEQYF. The chain couples TRBV15 to TRBJ2-7; a possible D gene is TRBD1 (6 bases). Germline CDR1 and CDR2: LNHNV and YYDKDF (reference sequence). V was trimmed by 1 base and J by 2 bases, leaving 12 bases between them. This CDR3 spans 15 amino acids.

This clone was recorded only once. This chain's CDR3 is CASSSPTAGELFF. The CDR3 DNA sequence: TGTGCCAGCAGCTCTCCGACAGCCGGGGAGCTGTTTTTT. This chain joins TRBV7-8 and TRBJ2-2, with D perhaps matching TRBD1 (5 bases). Germline V CDR1 and CDR2: SGHVS, FQNEAQ. V dropped 4 bases and J dropped 6 bases, with 9 bases sitting between them. There are 13 residues in the CDR3. Looking up the rest from reference TRBV7-8 and TRBJ2-2 gives the full variable domain: GAGVSQSPRYKVAKRGQDVALRCDPISGHVSLFWYQQALGQGPEFLTYFQNEAQLDKSGLPSDRFFAERPEGSVSTLKIQRTQQEDSAVYLCASSSPTAGELFFGEGSRLTVL.

This chain joins TRBV19 and TRBJ2-7, with 12 bases identical to TRBD2. Germline lookup yields CDR1 LNHDA and CDR2 SQIVND (reference sequence). The CDR3 sequence is 16 residues long. V was pared by 5 bases and J by 3 bases, with 8 bases of the junction left unmatched. CDR3 loop: CASSALRLAGVYEQYF. DNA of the CDR3: TGTGCCAGTAGTGCTTTACGACTAGCGGGAGTCTACGAGCAGTACTTC.

CDR3 sequence (DNA): TGTGCCAGCAGCCGGGCACAGGGAAGCTCCTACGAGCAGTACTTC. It specifies CASSRAQGSSYEQYF. The genes are TRBV11-1 and TRBJ2-7, with D maybe TRBD1 (6 bases). The CDR3 sequence is 15 residues long. The V and J ends lost 5 bases and 0 bases respectively, with 14 bases between them. Looked up from germline, CDR1 is SGHAT and CDR2 is FQDESV (reference sequence).

This clone was found a few times. V usage is TRBV29-1 and J usage is TRBJ2-5; possible D gene TRBD1, 7 bases. Per the germline V gene, CDR1 is SQVTM and CDR2 is ANQGSEA. The CDR3 length is 14 residues. Trimming shortened V by 6 bases and J by 5 bases, and 19 bases separated the two germline ends. The CDR3 sequence is CSVGLRGRDETQYF. The DNA of the CDR3 is TGCAGCGTGGGGCTGAGGGGGCGGGATGAGACCCAGTACTTC.

This clone was seen once. The rearrangement links TRBV5-5 to TRBJ2-1; D unresolved. V lost 0 bases to trimming and J lost 4 bases, with 8 bases between them. The germline CDR1 and CDR2 sequences are SGHKS and YYEKEE (reference sequence). The CDR3 covers 14 residues. The CDR3 spells CASSLALTYNEQFF. CDR3 in DNA: TGTGCCAGCAGCTTGGCGCTTACATACAATGAGCAGTTCTTC.

V is TRBV2 and J is TRBJ1-3; the D gene is possibly TRBD1 (6 bases). Germline CDR1 reads SNHLY; CDR2 reads FYNNEI. The V gene lost 6 bases and the J gene lost 3 bases, with 12 bases spanning the gap. The CDR3 consists of 14 residues. The CDR3 coding sequence is TGTGCCAGCAGCGAACAGGGAGGTGGAAACACCATATATTTT. It yields the protein CASSEQGGGNTIYF.

This sequence joins TRBV11-3 and TRBJ2-1, with a tentative D call TRBD1 (6 bases). This CDR3 comprises 17 residues. V lost 0 bases, J lost 3 bases, and 15 bases lay in between. The V gene's germline CDR1 is SGHNT and CDR2 YENEEA. This chain's CDR3 is CASSLEARGLGYNEQFF. The CDR3 nucleotides are TGTGCCAGCAGCTTAGAAGCCAGGGGTCTAGGCTACAATGAGCAGTTCTTC.

This rearrangement joins TRBV29-1 to TRBJ2-6; 7 bases match TRBD2. CDR1 is SQVTM and CDR2 is ANQGSEA in the germline V gene. This CDR3 has 14 residues. V lost 6 bases, J lost 0 bases, and 2 bases stayed unmatched. In nucleotides, the CDR3 is TGCAGCGTCCCGGGGGGCTCTGGGGCCAACGTCCTGACTTTC. It yields the protein CSVPGGSGANVLTF.

This chain uses TRBV7-2 with TRBJ1-1, with unresolved D. The V and J ends lost 4 bases and 3 bases respectively, with 6 bases between them. The CDR3 runs to 12 residues. The germline V gene encodes CDR1 SGHTA and CDR2 FQGNSA. DNA of the CDR3: TGTGCCAGCAGCTCGGGGTACACTGAAGCTTTCTTT. It yields the protein CASSSGYTEAFF.

CDR3 protein: CASSPLGLTTGELFF. CDR3 nucleotide sequence: TGTGCCAGCAGCCCACTAGGGTTGACCACCGGGGAGCTGTTTTTT. The chain couples TRBV14 to TRBJ2-2; TRBD2 might be the D (5 bases). This CDR3 contains 15 residues. Deletions cut 4 bases from V and 4 bases from J, with 13 bases between. Germline V gene lookup returns CDR1 SGHDN and CDR2 FVKESK.

The chain recombines TRBV7-6 with TRBJ2-1; D is uncertain. CDR3 length: 15 amino acids. Germline V lookup: CDR1 SGHVS, CDR2 FNYEAQ. V gave up 4 bases and J gave up 2 bases, with 12 bases separating them. CDR3 sequence (DNA): TGTGCCAGCAGCTCTCGAACTACTACCTACAATGAGCAGTTCTTC. It translates to CASSSRTTTYNEQFF.

The rearrangement links TRBV28 to TRBJ1-6; no clear D. This CDR3 spans 16 amino acids. With 8 bases removed from V and 14 bases from J, the gap between germline ends came to 28 bases. Germline assignment: CDR1 MDHEN and CDR2 SYDVKM. Here the CDR3 DNA reads TGTGCCAGCCGTCCAGTGGGGAGGGTAATAATTCAATCCCTCCACTTT. Translated: CASRPVGRVIIQSLHF. Supplemented by reference TRBV28 and TRBJ1-6, the full variable domain reads DVKVTQSSRYLVKRTGEKVFLECVQDMDHENMFWYRQDPGLGLRLIYFSYDVKMKEKGDIPEGYSVSREKKERFSLILESASTNQTSMYLCASRPVGRVIIQSLHFGNGTRLTVT.

The genes are TRBV11-3 and TRBJ2-1; 10 nucleotides agree with TRBD2. Germline-derived CDR1 and CDR2 are SGHNT and YENEEA. V lost 5 bases and J lost 7; bases outside the gene matches: 11. This CDR3 is 16 amino acids long. CDR3 protein: CASSHYQASGGNEQFF. The CDR3 DNA follows: TGTGCCAGCAGCCATTACCAAGCTAGCGGGGGTAATGAGCAGTTCTTC.

This clone was seen only once. V gene TRBV2 combines with J gene TRBJ2-3; 14 bases line up with TRBD2. V shed 6 bases, J shed 1 base, and the junction held 3 bases outside the gene matches. The germline CDR1 and CDR2 sequences are SNHLY and FYNNEI. The CDR3 contains 16 residues. The CDR3 nucleotides are TGTGCCAGCAGCCTGGGACTAGCGGGAGGCACAGATACGCAGTATTTT. Translated, it gives CASSLGLAGGTDTQYF.

V is TRBV27 and J is TRBJ2-7, with D possibly TRBD1 on 6 matching bases. V shed 6 bases and J shed 0 bases, with 15 bases lying between them. The CDR3 sequence is 15 residues long. From germline, CDR1 is MNHEY and CDR2 SMNVEV (reference sequence). CDR3 loop: CASSIKGVASYEQYF. CDR3 in DNA: TGTGCCAGCAGCATAAAGGGGGTTGCCTCCTACGAGCAGTACTTC.

This chain joins TRBV24-1 and TRBJ2-2; TRBD2 matches 9 bases. Per germline, CDR1 KGHDR and CDR2 SFDVKD. This CDR3 is 14 amino acids long. J gave up 6 bases and V 5 bases, and 3 bases lay outside the gene matches. CDR3 nucleotides: TGTGCCACCAGTGGCGTAGCGGGAGCCGGGGAGCTGTTTTTT. Protein sequence: CATSGVAGAGELFF.

The rearrangement uses TRBV12-3 or TRBV12-4 and TRBJ2-1; a possible D gene is TRBD2 (6 bases). This CDR3 is built from 12 residues. Deletions cut 4 bases from V and 7 bases from J, with 8 bases between. The CDR3 reads CASSSAGNEQFF. The CDR3 DNA reads TGTGCCAGCAGTTCCGCGGGGAATGAGCAGTTCTTC.

The chain combines TRBV28 with TRBJ1-1; the D is unclear. From germline, CDR1 is MDHEN and CDR2 SYDVKM. Between the trimmed V and J ends, which lost 4 bases and 4 bases, there was a span of 13 bases. The CDR3 is 14 residues long. CDR3 sequence (DNA): TGTGCCAGCAGTTCCCCGGCGGAGGGCACTGAAGCTTTCTTT. Translation gives CASSSPAEGTEAFF.

The J gene is TRBJ2-1, the V gene TRBV28; 13 bases agree with TRBD2. The V gene end was trimmed by 6 bases and the J gene end by 4 bases; junction bases not matched to a gene: 24. The CDR3 totals 22 residues. Germline V gene lookup returns CDR1 MDHEN and CDR2 SYDVKM. The CDR3 reads CASRTRQGTLGLAGYGYNEQFF. For the CDR3, the DNA is TGTGCCAGCAGAACCCGACAGGGGACGCTGGGACTAGCGGGATATGGGTACAATGAGCAGTTCTTC.

The chain carries TRBV9 and TRBJ2-7; 8 nucleotides match TRBD2. Losses at the gene ends were 0 bases for V and 9 bases for J; bases not matched to a gene: 8. Looked up from germline, CDR1 is SGDLS and CDR2 is YYNGEE. The CDR3 consists of 14 residues. This CDR3 is CASSVGLAGGVQYF. CDR3 sequence (DNA): TGTGCCAGCAGCGTAGGGCTAGCGGGTGGAGTGCAGTACTTC.

The J gene is TRBJ2-3, the V gene TRBV20-1; 12 bases are a match to TRBD1. With 3 bases clipped from V and 5 bases from J, the junction kept 9 bases outside the gene matches. Looked up from germline, CDR1 is DFQATT and CDR2 is SNEGSKA (reference sequence). The CDR3 has 16 residues. The CDR3 sequence is CSASYRDRGRVDTQYF. The CDR3, as DNA: TGCAGTGCTAGTTACCGGGACAGGGGGCGAGTAGATACGCAGTATTTT.

The chain uses TRBV5-4 and TRBJ2-1; 7 bases line up with TRBD2. The germline gives CDR1 SGHNT, CDR2 YYREEE (reference sequence). CDR3 length equals 18 residues. Trimming took 1 base from V and 0 from J; bases not matched to a gene: 10. CDR3 DNA sequence: TGTGCCAGCAGCTTGTTAACTAGCGCTGATTTCTCCTACAATGAGCAGTTCTTC. This codes for CASSLLTSADFSYNEQFF.

J is TRBJ2-1 and V is TRBV6-2 or TRBV6-3, with D possibly being TRBD2 (7 bases). Germline CDR1 and CDR2: MNHEY and SVGEGT. V lost 4 bases to trimming and J lost 9 bases, with 22 bases between them. The CDR3 extends over 16 amino acids. The CDR3 DNA follows: TGTGCCAGCAGTTTGGGGAGGGGCAGGGGAAGGGGTGAGCAGTTCTTC. Its translation is CASSLGRGRGRGEQFF.

This chain uses TRBV28 with TRBJ1-5, with a tentative D call TRBD1 (5 bases). Trimming left V 7 bases short and J 3 bases short, with 19 bases between. This CDR3 has 16 amino acids. Looked up from germline, CDR1 is MDHEN and CDR2 is SYDVKM. The CDR3 spells CASTTLPGVFNQPQHF. The DNA of the CDR3 is TGTGCCAGCACCACTCTGCCGGGGGTATTCAATCAGCCCCAGCATTTT.